Below, 17 T cell receptor beta chains from the same sample are listed, as sequenced in a study of vaccination and CD4 T cells after COVID-19. These TCRs' antigens remain unknown. With the Oncomine TCR Beta short-read assay, DNA from cultured CD4+ T cells was sequenced. Each CDR3 protein gets one entry after TCRdb re-called the PCR reads with MiXCR. Among about 10,000 distinct CDR3 sequences listed, 53% were seen once. The treatment was: roughly 10-day PBMC culture with coronavirus spike peptide pools or control peptides (ViraFEST assay). Sequenced material: CD4+ T cells from blood, cultured in vitro. These receptors were collected from a human donor who had recovered from COVID-19.

V and J are TRBV10-3 and TRBJ1-4; D is perhaps TRBD1 (6 bases). The V gene lost 0 bases and the J gene lost 8 bases, with 13 bases spanning the gap. The CDR3 is made up of 15 amino acids. Germline V gives CDR1 ENHRY, CDR2 SYGVKD. CDR3 residues: CAISESTGGGEKLFF. CDR3 nucleotides: TGTGCCATCAGTGAGTCGACGGGGGGGGGCGAAAAACTGTTTTTT.

This chain uses TRBV7-9 with TRBJ2-7; 10 nucleotides line up with TRBD2. Germline trimming cut 1 base from V and 6 bases from J; bases unmatched to any gene: 3. The CDR3 totals 14 residues. Germline CDR1 is SEHNR and CDR2 is FQNEAQ (reference sequence). CDR3 loop: CASSLVSSGSEQYF. The CDR3 DNA sequence: TGTGCCAGCAGCTTAGTTTCTAGCGGGAGCGAGCAGTACTTC.

The V gene is TRBV6-2 or TRBV6-3, the J gene TRBJ2-3; tentatively, D is TRBD2 (5 bases). The CDR3 contains 15 residues. V shed 6 bases and J shed 0 bases, with 13 bases lying between them. Germline CDR1 MNHEY, CDR2 SVGEGT. CDR3: CASSRGRESTDTQYF. CDR3 DNA sequence: TGTGCCAGCAGCCGCGGACGGGAAAGCACAGATACGCAGTATTTT.

As DNA, the CDR3 is TGCGCCAGCAGCGAACTAGCGACGACCGGGGAGCTGTTTTTT. Translated: CASSELATTGELFF. The J gene is TRBJ2-2, the V gene TRBV5-1; 7 nucleotides align to TRBD2. V was clipped by 4 bases and J by 5 bases; unmatched bases: 5. This CDR3 spans 14 amino acids. The germline CDR1 and CDR2 sequences are SGHRS and YFSETQ.

The V call is TRBV7-2, the J call TRBJ2-7, with 8 bases matching TRBD1. Per the germline V gene, CDR1 is SGHTA and CDR2 is FQGNSA. This CDR3 has 15 amino acids. The trim removed 5 bases at V and 0 bases at J, leaving 6 bases unmatched. CDR3 nucleotides: TGTGCCAGCAGCCCGGACAGGGCGGTCTCCTACGAGCAGTACTTC. Translating gives CASSPDRAVSYEQYF. The variable domain in full, completed from reference TRBV7-2 and TRBJ2-7, reads GAGVSQSPSNKVTEKGKDVELRCDPISGHTALYWYRQSLGQGLEFLIYFQGNSAPDKSGLPSDRFSAERTGGSVSTLTIQRTQQEDSAVYLCASSPDRAVSYEQYFGPGTRLTVT.

The chain links TRBV2 to TRBJ2-1; 8 bases agree with TRBD2. Germline V gene lookup returns CDR1 SNHLY and CDR2 FYNNEI. This CDR3 is 11 amino acids long. V shed 8 bases, J shed 14 bases, and the junction held 8 bases outside the gene matches. The CDR3 sequence: CASQLAALKFF. CDR3 nucleotide sequence: TGTGCCAGCCAACTAGCGGCCCTTAAGTTCTTC. Together with reference TRBV2 and TRBJ2-1, the CDR3 gives the full variable domain: EPEVTQTPSHQVTQMGQEVILRCVPISNHLYFYWYRQILGQKVEFLVSFYNNEISEKSEIFDDQFSVERPDGSNFTLKIRSTKLEDSAMYFCASQLAALKFFGPGTRLTVL.

This rearrangement joins TRBV3-1 to TRBJ2-7; TRBD1 agrees at 10 bases. There are 15 residues in the CDR3. The junction had 10 bases not matched to a gene; V was cut back by 5 bases and J by 6 bases. Germline loops: CDR1 LGHDT, CDR2 YNNKEL (reference sequence). As DNA, the CDR3 is TGTGCCAGCAGCACCTGCCGGACAGGGGGTTGCGAGCAGTACTTC. It encodes CASSTCRTGGCEQYF.

CDR3 residues: CASSLDAGANVLTF. The CDR3 region has the DNA TGCGCCAGCAGCTTAGACGCTGGGGCCAACGTCCTGACTTTC. V and J are TRBV5-1 and TRBJ2-6; D is uncertain. Germline-derived CDR1 and CDR2 are SGHRS and YFSETQ. V lost 2 bases to trimming and J lost 2 bases, with 5 bases between them. The CDR3 extends over 14 amino acids.

This clonotype has a handful of counts. V usage is TRBV5-4 and J usage is TRBJ2-2; TRBD2 matches at 7 bases. The germline V gene has CDR1 SGHNT and CDR2 YYREEE (reference sequence). V gave up 4 bases and J gave up 5 bases; unmatched junction bases: 11. The CDR3 is made up of 16 amino acids. The CDR3 here is CASSRSTRRETGELFF. In DNA, the CDR3 is TGTGCCAGCAGCCGTAGTACGCGGCGGGAGACCGGGGAGCTGTTTTTT. Looking up the rest from reference TRBV5-4 and TRBJ2-2 gives the full variable domain: ETGVTQSPTHLIKTRGQQVTLRCSSQSGHNTVSWYQQALGQGPQFIFQYYREEENGRGNFPPRFSGLQFPNYSSELNVNALELDDSALYLCASSRSTRRETGELFFGEGSRLTVL.

This clonotype has just one count. J is TRBJ2-3 and V is TRBV7-2; no reliable D call. The CDR3 has 15 amino acids. With 1 base removed from V and 5 bases from J, the gap between germline ends came to 13 bases. Looked up from germline, CDR1 is SGHTA and CDR2 is FQGNSA. The CDR3 DNA reads as TGTGCCAGCAGCTTAGGGAGTGGGTGGGAAGATACGCAGTATTTT. Translating gives CASSLGSGWEDTQYF. Supplemented by reference TRBV7-2 and TRBJ2-3, the full variable domain reads GAGVSQSPSNKVTEKGKDVELRCDPISGHTALYWYRQSLGQGLEFLIYFQGNSAPDKSGLPSDRFSAERTGGSVSTLTIQRTQQEDSAVYLCASSLGSGWEDTQYFGPGTRLTVL.

The chain joins TRBV20-1 to TRBJ2-3; 13 bases agree with TRBD2. CDR3 size: 16 residues. The germline V gene has CDR1 DFQATT and CDR2 SNEGSKA (reference sequence). Trimming removed 4 bases from V and 2 bases from J; junction bases left unmatched: 6. The CDR3 is CSATKTSGGSTDTQYF. The DNA for the CDR3 is TGCAGTGCTACAAAGACTAGCGGGGGGTCCACAGATACGCAGTATTTT.

The CDR3 coding sequence is TGTGCCAGCAGCTTAGTTGGCAGGGGTTACACAGATACGCAGTATTTT. Its protein is CASSLVGRGYTDTQYF. This chain links TRBV7-9 with TRBJ2-3, with D tentatively TRBD1 (6 bases). V lost 1 base, J lost 2 bases, and 13 bases lay in between. The V gene's germline CDR1 is SEHNR and CDR2 FQNEAQ (reference sequence). This CDR3 is 16 amino acids long.

The chain couples TRBV20-1 to TRBJ1-1, with D perhaps matching TRBD1 (5 bases). The germline V gene has CDR1 DFQATT and CDR2 SNEGSKA (reference sequence). V lost 3 bases and J 7 bases, leaving 15 bases between the germline ends. This CDR3 is 13 amino acids long. The CDR3 coding sequence is TGCAGTGCTAGGGGGGTAGGGAGGGGTGAAGCTTTCTTT. Its protein product is CSARGVGRGEAFF.

This sequence joins TRBV9 and TRBJ2-5; 7 bases line up with TRBD2. This CDR3 is built from 15 residues. V lost 0 bases to trimming and J lost 5 bases; unmatched junction nucleotides: 7. Per the germline V gene, CDR1 is SGDLS and CDR2 is YYNGEE. The CDR3, as DNA: TGTGCCAGCAGCGTAGAACGGGGAGGGGTGGAGACCCAGTACTTC. Translation: CASSVERGGVETQYF.

This clonotype was found a few times. V usage is TRBV28 and J usage is TRBJ1-2, with 8 nucleotides matching TRBD1. CDR1 and CDR2 from the germline V gene are MDHEN and SYDVKM. Unmatched junction bases numbered 4, after V lost 3 bases and J lost 7 bases. The CDR3 runs to 13 residues. CDR3 sequence reads: CASSFYGQGGYTF. In DNA, the CDR3 is TGTGCCAGCAGTTTCTACGGACAGGGTGGCTACACCTTC.

The V call is TRBV7-6, the J call TRBJ2-5, with unresolved D. In germline, CDR1 is SGHVS, CDR2 FNYEAQ. The CDR3 loop spans 14 amino acids. Trimming left V 5 bases short and J 2 bases short, with 12 bases between. CDR3 region: CASSPRVGQETQYF. The CDR3 nucleotides read TGTGCCAGCAGCCCGAGAGTGGGGCAAGAGACCCAGTACTTC.

By sample share, this clonotype is medium-sized. This chain links TRBV6-1 with TRBJ2-2; 7 bases are a match to TRBD1. The V and J ends lost 0 bases and 0 bases, in that order; junction bases with no gene match: 7. From germline, CDR1 is MNHNS and CDR2 SASEGT. The CDR3 has 18 residues. CDR3 loop: CASSEALIGGANTGELFF. In DNA form, the CDR3 reads TGTGCCAGCAGTGAAGCGCTTATAGGGGGCGCGAACACCGGGGAGCTGTTTTTT.